This T cell receptor beta chain was sequenced during a study of response to subunit inactivated influenza vaccine. Using its own MiXCR run on the RT-PCR reads, TCRdb lists one record per CDR3 protein. The sample lists roughly 540,000 distinct CDR3 sequences; around 21% were seen once. CDR1 is MDHEN, CDR2 SYDVKM, per germline. This CDR3 comprises 15 residues. Trimming took off 6 bases at V and 5 bases at J, with 18 bases between the two ends. This same sample was also part of a study on T cells expressing NK-cell markers. As that report states: Template switching by 5'RACE with UMIs generated the TCR beta cDNA. Among eight sequenced donors, seven carried HCMV seropositivity while one was seronegative.

The sample was CD4+ T cells sorted from PBMCs, taken 12 days after vaccination. The rearrangement links TRBV28 to TRBJ2-3, with D perhaps being TRBD1 or TRBD2 (6 bases each). This receptor was identified in a man aged 50-59 years who received an inactivated influenza vaccine. The CDR3 reads CASRGGGKALDTQYF. CDR3 bases: TGTGCCAGCAGGGGGGGCGGAAAAGCCCTAGATACGCAGTATTTT.